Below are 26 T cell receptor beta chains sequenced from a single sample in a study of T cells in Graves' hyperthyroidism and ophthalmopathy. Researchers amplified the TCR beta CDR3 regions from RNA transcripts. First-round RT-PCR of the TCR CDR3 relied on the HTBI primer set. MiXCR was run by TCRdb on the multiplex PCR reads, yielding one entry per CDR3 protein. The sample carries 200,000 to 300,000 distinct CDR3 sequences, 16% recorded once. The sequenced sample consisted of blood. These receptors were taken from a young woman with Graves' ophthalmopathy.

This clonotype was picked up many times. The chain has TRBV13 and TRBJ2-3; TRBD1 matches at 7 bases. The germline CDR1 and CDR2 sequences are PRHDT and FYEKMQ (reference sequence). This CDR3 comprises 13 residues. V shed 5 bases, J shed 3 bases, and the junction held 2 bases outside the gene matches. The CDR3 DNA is TGTGCCAGCAGCCCCAGGGGGACAGATACGCAGTATTTT. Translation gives CASSPRGTDTQYF.

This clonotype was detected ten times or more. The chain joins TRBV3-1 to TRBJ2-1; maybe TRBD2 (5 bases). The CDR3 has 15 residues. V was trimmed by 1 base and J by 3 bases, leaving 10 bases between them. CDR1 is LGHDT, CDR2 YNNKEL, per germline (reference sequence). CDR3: CASSQGTGFYNEQFF. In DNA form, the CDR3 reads TGTGCCAGCAGCCAAGGGACTGGCTTCTACAATGAGCAGTTCTTC.

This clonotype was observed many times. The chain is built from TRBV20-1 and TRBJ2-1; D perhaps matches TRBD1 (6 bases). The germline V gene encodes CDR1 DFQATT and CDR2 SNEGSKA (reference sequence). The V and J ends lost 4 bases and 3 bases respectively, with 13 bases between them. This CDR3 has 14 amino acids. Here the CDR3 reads CSAKSRTDYNEQFF. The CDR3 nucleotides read TGCAGTGCTAAATCCAGGACAGACTACAATGAGCAGTTCTTC.

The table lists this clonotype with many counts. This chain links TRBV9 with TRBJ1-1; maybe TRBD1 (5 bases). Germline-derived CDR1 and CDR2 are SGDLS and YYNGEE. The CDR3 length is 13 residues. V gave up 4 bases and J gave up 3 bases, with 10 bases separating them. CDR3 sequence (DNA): TGTGCCAGCAGCCGAGGAGGGGACACTGAAGCTTTCTTT. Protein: CASSRGGDTEAFF.

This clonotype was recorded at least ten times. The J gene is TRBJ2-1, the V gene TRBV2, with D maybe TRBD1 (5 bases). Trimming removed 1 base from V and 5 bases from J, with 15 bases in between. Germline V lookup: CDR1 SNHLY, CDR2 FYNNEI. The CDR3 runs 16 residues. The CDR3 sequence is CASSEGSAGWNNEQFF. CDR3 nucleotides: TGTGCCAGCAGTGAAGGGTCGGCAGGGTGGAACAATGAGCAGTTCTTC.

The CDR3 loop is CASGNSGSPHEQYF. CDR3 bases: TGTGCCAGCGGTAACAGCGGGAGCCCGCACGAGCAGTACTTC. The chain carries TRBV11-1 and TRBJ2-7; 8 bases align to TRBD2. CDR3 length: 14 amino acids. After removal of 8 bases from V and 5 bases from J, the junction contained 11 bases not matched to a gene. The V gene's germline CDR1 is SGHAT and CDR2 FQDESV (reference sequence).

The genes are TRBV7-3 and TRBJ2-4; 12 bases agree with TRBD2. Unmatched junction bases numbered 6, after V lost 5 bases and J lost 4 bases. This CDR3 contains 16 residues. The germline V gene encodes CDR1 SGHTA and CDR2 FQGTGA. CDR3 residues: CASSPRTSGAKNIQYF. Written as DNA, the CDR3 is TGTGCCAGCAGCCCTCGGACTAGCGGGGCTAAAAACATTCAGTACTTC.

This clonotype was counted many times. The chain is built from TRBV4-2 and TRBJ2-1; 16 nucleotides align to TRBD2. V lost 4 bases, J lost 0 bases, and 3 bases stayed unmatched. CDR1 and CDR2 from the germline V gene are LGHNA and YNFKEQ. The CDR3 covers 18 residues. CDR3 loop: CASSLGLAGGSSYNEQFF. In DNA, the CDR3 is TGTGCCAGCAGCCTGGGACTAGCGGGGGGGAGCTCCTACAATGAGCAGTTCTTC.

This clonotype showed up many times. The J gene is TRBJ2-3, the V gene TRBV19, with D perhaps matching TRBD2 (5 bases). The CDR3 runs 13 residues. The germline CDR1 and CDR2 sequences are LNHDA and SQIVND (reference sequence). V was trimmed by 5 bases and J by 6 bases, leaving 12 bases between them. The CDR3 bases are TGTGCCAGTAGTTGGACCGGGGATGATACGCAGTATTTT. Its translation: CASSWTGDDTQYF. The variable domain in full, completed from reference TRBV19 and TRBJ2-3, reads DGGITQSPKYLFRKEGQNVTLSCEQNLNHDAMYWYRQDPGQGLRLIYYSQIVNDFQKGDIAEGYSVSREKKESFPLTVTSAQKNPTAFYLCASSWTGDDTQYFGPGTRLTVL.

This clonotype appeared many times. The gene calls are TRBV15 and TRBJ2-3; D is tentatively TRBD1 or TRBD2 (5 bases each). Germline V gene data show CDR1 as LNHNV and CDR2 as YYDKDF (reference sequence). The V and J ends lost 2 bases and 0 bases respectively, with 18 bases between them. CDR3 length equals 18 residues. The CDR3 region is CATSRQGPGPQSTDTQYF. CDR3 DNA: TGTGCCACCAGCAGACAGGGTCCGGGACCTCAAAGCACAGATACGCAGTATTTT.

Here the CDR3 reads CASSYGGTNEKLFF. CDR3 sequence (DNA): TGTGCCAGCAGTTATGGAGGGACTAATGAAAAACTGTTTTTT. The genes are TRBV6-9 and TRBJ1-4; the D is unclear. Germline CDR1 is MNHGY and CDR2 is SVAAGI. The CDR3 spans 14 residues. V was shortened by 2 bases and J by 2 bases, with 6 bases between the two germline ends.

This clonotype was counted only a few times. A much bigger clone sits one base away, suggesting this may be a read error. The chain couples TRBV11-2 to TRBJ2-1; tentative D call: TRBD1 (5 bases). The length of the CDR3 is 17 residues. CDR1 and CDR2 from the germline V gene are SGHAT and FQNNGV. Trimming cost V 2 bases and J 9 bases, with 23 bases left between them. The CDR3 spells CASSLLIADTPRGEQFF. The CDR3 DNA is TGTGCCAGCAGCTTATTAATCGCGGACACCCCTAGGGGTGAGCAGTTCTTC.

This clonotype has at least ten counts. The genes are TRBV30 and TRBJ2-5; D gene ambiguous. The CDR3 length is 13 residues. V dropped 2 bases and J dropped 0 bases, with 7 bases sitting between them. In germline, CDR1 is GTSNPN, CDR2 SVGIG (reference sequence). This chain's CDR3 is CAWSPLNQETQYF. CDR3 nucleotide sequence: TGTGCCTGGAGTCCTCTCAACCAAGAGACCCAGTACTTC.

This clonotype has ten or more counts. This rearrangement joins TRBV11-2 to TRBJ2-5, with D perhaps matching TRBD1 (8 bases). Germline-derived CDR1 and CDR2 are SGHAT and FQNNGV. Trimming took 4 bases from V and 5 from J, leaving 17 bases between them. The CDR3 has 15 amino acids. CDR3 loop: CASSYSQGGGETQYF. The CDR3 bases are TGTGCCAGCAGCTACTCACAGGGGGGAGGGGAGACCCAGTACTTC.

As DNA, the CDR3 is TGTGCCAGCAGCCTCACCCGGACAGGGGGGGAAGGTGAAGCTTTCTTT. This codes for CASSLTRTGGEGEAFF. This chain uses TRBV5-4 with TRBJ1-1; 10 bases agree with TRBD1. V lost 4 bases and J lost 7; bases outside the gene matches: 13. CDR3 length equals 16 residues. From germline, CDR1 is SGHNT and CDR2 YYREEE (reference sequence).

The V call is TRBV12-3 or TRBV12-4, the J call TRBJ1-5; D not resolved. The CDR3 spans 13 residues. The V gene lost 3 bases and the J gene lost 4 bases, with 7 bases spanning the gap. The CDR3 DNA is TGTGCCAGCAGTTTCGTGGGTAATCAGCCCCAGCATTTT. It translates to CASSFVGNQPQHF.

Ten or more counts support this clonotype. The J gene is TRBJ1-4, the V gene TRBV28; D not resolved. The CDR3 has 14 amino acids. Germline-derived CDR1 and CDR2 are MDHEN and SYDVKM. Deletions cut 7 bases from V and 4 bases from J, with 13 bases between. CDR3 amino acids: CASTFSPVNEKLFF. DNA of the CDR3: TGTGCCAGCACTTTTTCCCCGGTTAATGAAAAACTGTTTTTT.

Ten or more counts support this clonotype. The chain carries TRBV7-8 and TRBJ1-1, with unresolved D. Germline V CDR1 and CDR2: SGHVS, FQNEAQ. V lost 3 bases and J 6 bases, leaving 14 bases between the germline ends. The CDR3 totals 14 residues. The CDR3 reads CASSFSPSNPEAFF. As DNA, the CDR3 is TGTGCCAGCAGCTTTTCGCCTAGCAACCCTGAAGCTTTCTTT.

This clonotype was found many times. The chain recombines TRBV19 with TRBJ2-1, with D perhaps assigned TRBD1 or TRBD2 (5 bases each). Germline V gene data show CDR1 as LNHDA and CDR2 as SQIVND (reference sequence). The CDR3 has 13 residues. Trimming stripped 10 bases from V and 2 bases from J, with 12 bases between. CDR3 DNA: TGTGCCACCGGGACGGACCCCTACAATGAGCAGTTCTTC. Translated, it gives CATGTDPYNEQFF.

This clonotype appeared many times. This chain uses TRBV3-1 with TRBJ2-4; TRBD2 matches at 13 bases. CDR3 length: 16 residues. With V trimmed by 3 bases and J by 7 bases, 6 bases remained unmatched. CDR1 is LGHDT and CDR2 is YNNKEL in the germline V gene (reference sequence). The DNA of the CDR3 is TGTGCCAGCAGCCACATGACTAGCGGGGGGAATAACATTCAGTACTTC. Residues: CASSHMTSGGNNIQYF.

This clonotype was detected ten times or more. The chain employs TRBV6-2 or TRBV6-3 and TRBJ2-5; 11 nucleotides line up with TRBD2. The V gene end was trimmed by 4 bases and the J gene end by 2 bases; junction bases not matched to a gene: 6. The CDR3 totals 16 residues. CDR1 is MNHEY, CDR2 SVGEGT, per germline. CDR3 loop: CASSSGLAVLQETQYF. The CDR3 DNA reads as TGTGCCAGCAGTTCGGGACTAGCGGTCCTACAAGAGACCCAGTACTTC.

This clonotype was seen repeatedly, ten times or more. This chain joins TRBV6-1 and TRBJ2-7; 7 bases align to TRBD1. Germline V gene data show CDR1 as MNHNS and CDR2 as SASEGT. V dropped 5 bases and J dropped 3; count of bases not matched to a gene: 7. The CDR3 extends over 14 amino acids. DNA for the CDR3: TGTGCCAGCAGTACCCGGGACAGAGACTACGAGCAGTACTTC. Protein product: CASSTRDRDYEQYF.

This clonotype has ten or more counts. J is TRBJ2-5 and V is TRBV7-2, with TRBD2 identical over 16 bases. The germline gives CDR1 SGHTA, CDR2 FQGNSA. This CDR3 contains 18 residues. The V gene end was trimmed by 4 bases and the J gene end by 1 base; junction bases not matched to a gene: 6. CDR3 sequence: CASSSPGLAGGPQETQYF. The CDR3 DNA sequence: TGTGCCAGCAGCTCGCCGGGACTAGCGGGAGGGCCCCAAGAGACCCAGTACTTC.

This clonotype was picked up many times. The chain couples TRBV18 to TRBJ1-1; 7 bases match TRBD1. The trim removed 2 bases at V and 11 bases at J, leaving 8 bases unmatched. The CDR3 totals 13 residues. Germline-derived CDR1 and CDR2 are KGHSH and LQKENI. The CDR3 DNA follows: TGTGCCAGCTCACCAATACCACAGGGGAGTGCTTTCTTT. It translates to CASSPIPQGSAFF.

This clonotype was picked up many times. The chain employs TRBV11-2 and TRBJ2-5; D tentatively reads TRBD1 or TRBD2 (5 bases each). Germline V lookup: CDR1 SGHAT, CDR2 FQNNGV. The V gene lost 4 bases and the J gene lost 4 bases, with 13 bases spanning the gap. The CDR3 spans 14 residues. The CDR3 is CASSWGPSLETQYF. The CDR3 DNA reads TGTGCCAGCAGCTGGGGACCAAGTTTAGAGACCCAGTACTTC.

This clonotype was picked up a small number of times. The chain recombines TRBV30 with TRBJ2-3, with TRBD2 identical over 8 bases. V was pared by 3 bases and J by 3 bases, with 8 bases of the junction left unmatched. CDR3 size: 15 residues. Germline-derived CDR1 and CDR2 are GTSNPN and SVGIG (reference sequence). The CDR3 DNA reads TGTGCCTGGAGCCCCCCTAGCGGGCCGACAGATACGCAGTATTTT. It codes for CAWSPPSGPTDTQYF. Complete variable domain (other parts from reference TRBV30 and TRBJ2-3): SQTIHQWPATLVQPVGSPLSLECTVEGTSNPNLYWYRQAAGRGLQLLFYSVGIGQISSEVPQNLSASRPQDRQFILSSKKLLLSDSGFYLCAWSPPSGPTDTQYFGPGTRLTVL.